Detailed here is one T cell receptor (beta chain). The antigen is not known. Once extracted for a subset, genomic DNA was divided evenly among several immunoSEQ plates. Sorted-subset replicate PCR reactions were performed with approximately 200 ng DNA, corresponding to 30,000 or so T cell genomes. Assay: immunoSEQ multiplex PCR; the TCRdb copy retains only in-frame clones and omits some. The sample carries about 1.5 million clones, roughly 96% recorded once. Those who donated, Caucasian adults without exception, all lived in Nashville, Tennessee. The data originate from a study of shared clonotypes between healthy human individuals. Findings and caveats of the study: In the sorted subsets, rarefaction showed sequencing was incomplete despite large depth.

The J segment lost 8 bases and the V segment lost 3 bases, leaving 2 bases of the junction unmatched. This CDR3 comprises 13 residues. The germline V gene encodes CDR1 KGHSH and CDR2 LQKENI. Input material: naive CD4+ T cells sorted from blood. This sample's subset: CD45RA+ positively selected. V usage is TRBV18 and J usage is TRBJ2-1, with 9 bases aligning to TRBD2. The sequence was collected from a man younger than 40 in good health. DNA of the CDR3: TGTGCCAGCTCACCTAGCGGGAGTGATGAGCAGTTCTTC. It codes for CASSPSGSDEQFF.